This is a list of T cell receptor beta chains from one sample in a study of blood T cell repertoires in COVID-19. Data came from immunoSEQ multiplex PCR; TCRdb stores just in-frame clones and leaves some out. The table lists 150,000 to 200,000 clones, roughly 80% of them singletons. Sequenced sample: peripheral blood. Every receptor here comes from a man between 65 and 79 years old with acute or convalescent COVID-19. The CDR3 runs from the conserved cysteine through the conserved F or W. The D gene is left open where the match is weak. Not every row has a clone size; where given, it reads once, few, many or a size class.

>TRBD1|-|TRBV10-3|TRBJ2-3
CAIWTGLGDTQYF
TGTGCCATCTGGACAGGGTTGGGGGATACGCAGTATTTT
>TRBD1|-|TRBV30|TRBJ1-6
CAWRHDRGNSPLHF
TGTGCCTGGAGGCATGACAGGGGGAATTCACCCCTCCACTTT
>TRBD2|-|TRBV7-6|TRBJ2-3
CASRSGGPSTDTQYF
TGTGCCAGCAGAAGCGGGGGGCCTAGCACAGATACGCAGTATTTT
>TRBD2|-|TRBV5-5|TRBJ2-1
CASSLAPSGGTNEQFF
TGTGCCAGCAGCTTGGCCCCTAGCGGGGGGACCAATGAGCAGTTCTTC
>TRBD2|-|TRBV6-2/TRBV6-3|TRBJ2-5
CASSYRASGSVHETQYF
TGTGCCAGCAGTTACCGGGCTAGCGGGAGCGTACATGAGACCCAGTACTTC
>-|-|TRBV4-2|TRBJ2-1
CASSQDFAGTNEQFF
TGTGCCAGCAGCCAAGATTTTGCGGGGACCAATGAGCAGTTCTTC
>TRBD1|once|TRBV12-3/TRBV12-4|TRBJ2-7
CASSGQGDYEQYF
TGTGCCAGCAGCGGACAGGGTGACTACGAGCAGTACTTC
>TRBD2|once|TRBV11-3|TRBJ2-1
CASSSGGAVYNEQFF
TGTGCCAGCAGCTCCGGGGGGGCCGTCTACAATGAGCAGTTCTTC
>TRBD1|-|TRBV11-3|TRBJ1-6
CASSLARGNPPLHF
TGTGCCAGCAGCTTAGCCAGGGGGAATCCACCCCTCCACTTT
>TRBD1|-|TRBV7-8|TRBJ2-4
CASTETGYTIQYF
TGTGCCAGCACCGAGACAGGGTACACCATTCAGTACTTC
>-|-|TRBV4-1|TRBJ1-2
CASSQLGAPGYGYTF
TGCGCCAGCAGCCAATTGGGGGCGCCGGGCTATGGCTACACCTTC
>-|-|TRBV6-1|TRBJ1-5
CASSDPTSAQHF
TGTGCCAGCAGTGACCCTACCTCGGCCCAGCATTTT
>-|-|TRBV2|TRBJ2-3
CASSDRGTSTDTQYF
TGTGCCAGCAGTGACCGGGGGACTAGCACAGATACGCAGTATTTT
>TRBD2|-|TRBV7-2|TRBJ2-5
CAVTSGGAWKTQYF
TGTGCCGTCACTAGCGGGGGGGCCTGGAAGACCCAGTACTTC
>TRBD1|-|TRBV29-1|TRBJ1-1
CSVDRVGNTEAFF
TGCAGCGTAGACAGGGTGGGGAACACTGAAGCTTTCTTT
>TRBD1|-|TRBV29-1|TRBJ1-5
CSVVGQGGGNQPQHF
TGCAGCGTGGTGGGACAGGGTGGTGGCAATCAGCCCCAGCATTTT
>TRBD2|-|TRBV4-3|TRBJ2-1
CASSQGIAGAGRYNEQFF
TGCGCCAGCAGCCAAGGAATAGCGGGTGCGGGGCGCTACAATGAGCAGTTCTTC
>TRBD1|-|TRBV10-3|TRBJ2-1
CAIKDRWDNEQFF
TGTGCCATCAAGGACAGGTGGGACAATGAGCAGTTCTTC
>-|-|TRBV20-1|TRBJ1-2
CSASFQGDYGYTF
TGCAGTGCTAGTTTTCAGGGTGACTATGGCTACACCTTC
>-|-|TRBV10-1|TRBJ1-1
CASKDGGSDTEAFF
TGCGCCAGCAAGGACGGAGGGAGCGACACTGAAGCTTTCTTT
>-|-|TRBV28|TRBJ1-5
CASRREDSNQPQHF
TGTGCCAGCAGAAGGGAGGATAGCAATCAGCCCCAGCATTTT
>-|-|TRBV2|TRBJ2-1
CASSRLTGENEQFF
TGTGCCAGCAGTCGCTTAACGGGAGAGAATGAGCAGTTCTTC
>-|-|TRBV11-3|TRBJ2-5
CASSRGPVQETQYF
TGTGCCAGCAGCAGAGGGCCGGTCCAAGAGACCCAGTACTTC
>TRBD2|-|TRBV5-1|TRBJ2-7
CASKAGGPGHEQYF
TGCGCCAGCAAAGCGGGAGGGCCTGGGCACGAGCAGTACTTC
>-|-|TRBV10-3|TRBJ2-5
CAISDRASLETQYF
TGTGCCATCAGTGACAGGGCCAGTCTAGAGACCCAGTACTTC
>TRBD2|-|TRBV5-4|TRBJ2-1
CASSLGKEAGGSYNEQFF
TGTGCCAGCAGCTTGGGCAAGGAAGCGGGAGGCTCCTACAATGAGCAGTTCTTC
>TRBD1|-|TRBV11-3|TRBJ1-3
CASSPGQGAGNTIYF
TGTGCCAGCAGCCCGGGACAGGGGGCTGGAAACACCATATATTTT
>-|-|TRBV5-1|TRBJ2-3
CASSLDLDTQYF
TGCGCCAGCAGCTTGGATCTAGATACGCAGTATTTT
>TRBD1|-|TRBV24-1|TRBJ2-5
CATSDSGTEETQYF
TGTGCCACCAGTGATTCCGGGACAGAAGAGACCCAGTACTTC
>-|-|TRBV5-1|TRBJ1-1
CASSWDGGVVPEAFF
TGCGCCAGCAGCTGGGACGGGGGAGTCGTACCTGAAGCTTTCTTT
>-|-|TRBV4-3|TRBJ2-7
CASSQGAGLPTYEQYF
TGCGCCAGCAGCCAAGGGGCGGGCCTCCCAACCTACGAGCAGTACTTC
>TRBD1|-|TRBV5-8|TRBJ1-4
CASTRDRGGEKLFF
TGTGCCAGCACCAGGGACAGGGGGGGTGAAAAACTGTTTTTT
>TRBD2|-|TRBV5-6|TRBJ2-1
CASSLIAGGEQFF
TGTGCCAGCAGCTTGATAGCGGGGGGTGAGCAGTTCTTC
>-|-|TRBV6-5|TRBJ1-1
CASRGTPSVNTEAFF
TGTGCCAGCAGGGGGACACCTTCCGTGAACACTGAAGCTTTCTTT
>-|-|TRBV11-2|TRBJ2-7
CASSLEGGAGAYEQYF
TGTGCCAGCAGCTTAGAAGGGGGAGCAGGGGCTTACGAGCAGTACTTC
>TRBD2|-|TRBV5-1|TRBJ2-5
CASSPRLAGQETQYF
TGCGCCAGCAGCCCTCGACTAGCGGGTCAAGAGACCCAGTACTTC
>-|-|TRBV15|TRBJ2-3
CATSRSRGATGGKSTDTQYF
TGTGCCACCAGCAGATCCAGAGGGGCAACCGGCGGGAAGAGCACAGATACGCAGTATTTT
>TRBD2|once|TRBV5-4|TRBJ2-5
CASSRLAGGQKTQYF
TGTGCCAGCAGCCGACTAGCGGGAGGGCAGAAGACCCAGTACTTC
>TRBD2|-|TRBV7-2|TRBJ2-3
CASSSGGASDTQYF
TGTGCCAGCAGCTCCGGGGGGGCTTCAGATACGCAGTATTTT
>TRBD2|-|TRBV15|TRBJ2-1
CATSRDPGGTSGGLSYNEQFF
TGTGCCACCAGCAGAGACCCGGGCGGGACTAGCGGGGGGTTATCCTACAATGAGCAGTTCTTC
>TRBD1|-|TRBV5-6|TRBJ1-1
CASSSIGGLNTEAFF
TGTGCCAGCAGCTCCATAGGGGGCTTGAACACTGAAGCTTTCTTT
>TRBD1|-|TRBV25-1|TRBJ1-4
CASSGPGQPNEKLFF
TGTGCCAGCAGCGGACCGGGACAGCCTAATGAAAAACTGTTTTTT
>-|-|TRBV28|TRBJ2-3
CASSSTGEGYTDTQYF
TGTGCCAGCAGTTCAACTGGCGAGGGTTACACAGATACGCAGTATTTT
>-|-|TRBV11-2|TRBJ1-4
CASSLGGTTNEKLFF
TGTGCCAGCAGCTTAGGAGGGACAACTAATGAAAAACTGTTTTTT
>-|once|TRBV7-2|TRBJ2-5
CASSFRQQETQYF
TGTGCCAGCAGCTTCCGACAGCAAGAGACCCAGTACTTC
>-|-|TRBV7-9|TRBJ2-7
CASSLEQHSYEQYF
TGTGCCAGCAGCTTAGAACAGCACTCCTACGAGCAGTACTTC
>-|-|TRBV7-2|TRBJ1-3
CASSLLSSGNTIYF
TGTGCCAGCAGCTTACTCAGCTCTGGAAACACCATATATTTT
>TRBD1|-|TRBV19|TRBJ1-2
CASRRGQLGYTF
TGTGCCAGTAGGAGGGGACAGTTGGGCTACACCTTC